The present T cell receptor beta chain was sequenced within a study of T cell changes during pregnancy in multiple sclerosis. V gave up 1 base and J gave up 5 bases; unmatched junction bases: 8. The germline CDR1 and CDR2 sequences are SGHVS and FQNEAQ. The CDR3 runs 15 residues. TCRdb's copy holds only in-frame clones and misses some; the assay was immunoSEQ multiplex PCR. The sample records tens of thousands of clones, roughly 87% being singletons. This sequence originates from a female donor with multiple sclerosis, enrolled in a pregnancy study. The chain has TRBV7-8 and TRBJ2-7; 7 nucleotides line up with TRBD2. The sample here was CD8+ T cells from peripheral blood mononuclear cells, taken before pregnancy. The CDR3 protein is CASSLDPQGGDEQYF. The CDR3 DNA sequence: TGTGCCAGCAGCTTAGATCCCCAGGGAGGGGACGAGCAGTACTTC. The full variable domain, completed using reference TRBV7-8 and TRBJ2-7, is GAGVSQSPRYKVAKRGQDVALRCDPISGHVSLFWYQQALGQGPEFLTYFQNEAQLDKSGLPSDRFFAERPEGSVSTLKIQRTQQEDSAVYLCASSLDPQGGDEQYFGPGTRLTVT.